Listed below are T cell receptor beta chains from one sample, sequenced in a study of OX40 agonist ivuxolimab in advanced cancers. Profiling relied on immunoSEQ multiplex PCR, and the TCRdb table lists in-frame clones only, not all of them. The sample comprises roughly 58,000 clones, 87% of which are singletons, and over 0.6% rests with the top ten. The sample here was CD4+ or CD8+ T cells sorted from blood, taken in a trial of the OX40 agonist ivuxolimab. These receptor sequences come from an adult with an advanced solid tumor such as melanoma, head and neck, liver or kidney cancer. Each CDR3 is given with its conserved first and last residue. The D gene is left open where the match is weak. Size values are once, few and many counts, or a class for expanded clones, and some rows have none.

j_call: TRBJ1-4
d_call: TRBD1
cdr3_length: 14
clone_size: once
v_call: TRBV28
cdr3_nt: TGTGCCAGCAGTCAGGGGGGGAGTTTCGAAAAACTGTTTTTT
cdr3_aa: CASSQGGSFEKLFF

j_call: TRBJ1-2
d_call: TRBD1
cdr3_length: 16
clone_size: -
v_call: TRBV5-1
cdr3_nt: TGCGCCAGCAGTTCCGGACAGGGGGATGAACGGTATGGCTACACCTTC
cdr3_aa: CASSSGQGDERYGYTF

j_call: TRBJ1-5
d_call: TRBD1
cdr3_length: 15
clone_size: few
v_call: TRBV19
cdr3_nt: TGTGCCAGCCGACTGGGACAGGGGGTAACTCAGCCCCAGCATTTT
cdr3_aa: CASRLGQGVTQPQHF

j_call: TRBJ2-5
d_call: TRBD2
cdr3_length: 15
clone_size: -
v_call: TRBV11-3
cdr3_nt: TGTGCCAGCAGCTTAGATGGCGGGGGGCGAGAGACCCAGTACTTC
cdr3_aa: CASSLDGGGRETQYF

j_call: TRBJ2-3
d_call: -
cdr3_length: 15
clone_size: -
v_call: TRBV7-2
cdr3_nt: TGTGCCAGCAGCTCCCCGGGGGCGGGCGCAGATACGCAGTATTTT
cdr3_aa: CASSSPGAGADTQYF

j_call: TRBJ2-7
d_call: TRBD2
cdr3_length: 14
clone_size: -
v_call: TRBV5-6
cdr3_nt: TGTGCCAGCAGCCCCCGACTAGCGGGCTACGAGCAGTACTTC
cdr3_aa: CASSPRLAGYEQYF

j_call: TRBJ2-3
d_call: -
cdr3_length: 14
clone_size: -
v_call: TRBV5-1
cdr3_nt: TGCGCCAGCAGCTTGGTCTCTAGTGCAGATACGCAGTATTTT
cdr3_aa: CASSLVSSADTQYF

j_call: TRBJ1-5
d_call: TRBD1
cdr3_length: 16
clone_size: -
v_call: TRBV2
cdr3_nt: TGTGCCAGCAGTCCCGGGAACAGGGGGCATGGTCAGCCCCAGCATTTT
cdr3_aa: CASSPGNRGHGQPQHF

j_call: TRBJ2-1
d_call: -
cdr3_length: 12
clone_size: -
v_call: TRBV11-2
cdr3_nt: TGTGCCAGCAGCCAAGAGTACAATGAGCAGTTCTTC
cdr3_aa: CASSQEYNEQFF

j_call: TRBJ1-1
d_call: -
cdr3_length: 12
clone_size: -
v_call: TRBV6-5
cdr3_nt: TGTGCCAGCACCGGGGGAAACACTGAAGCTTTCTTT
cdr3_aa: CASTGGNTEAFF

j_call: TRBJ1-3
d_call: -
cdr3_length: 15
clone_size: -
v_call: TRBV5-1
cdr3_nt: TGCGCCAGCAGCTTGGGAGGGGAGACAAGAAACACCATATATTTT
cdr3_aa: CASSLGGETRNTIYF

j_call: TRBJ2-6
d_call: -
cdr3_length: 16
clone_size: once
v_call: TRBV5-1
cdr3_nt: TGCGCCAGCAGACTCGACGCCGACTCTGGGGCCAACGTCCTGACTTTC
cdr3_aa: CASRLDADSGANVLTF

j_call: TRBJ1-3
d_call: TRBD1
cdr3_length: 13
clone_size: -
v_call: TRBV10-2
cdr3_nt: TGCGCCAGCAGCGGGACAGATGGAAACACCATATATTTT
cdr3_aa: CASSGTDGNTIYF

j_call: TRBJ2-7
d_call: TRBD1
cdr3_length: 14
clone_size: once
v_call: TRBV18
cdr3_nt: TGTGCCAGCTCTCCCGACAGGGGGCCTTACGAGCAGTACTTC
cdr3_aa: CASSPDRGPYEQYF

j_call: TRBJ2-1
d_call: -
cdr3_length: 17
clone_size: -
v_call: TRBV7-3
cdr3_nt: TGTGCCAGCAGCCCCACCTCAGGCGGGTGGGGTTACAATGAGCAGTTCTTC
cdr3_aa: CASSPTSGGWGYNEQFF

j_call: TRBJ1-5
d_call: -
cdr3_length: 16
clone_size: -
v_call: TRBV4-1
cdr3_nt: TGCGCCAGCAGCCAAGATTTGCAGGTTGAAAATCAGCCCCAGCATTTT
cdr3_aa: CASSQDLQVENQPQHF

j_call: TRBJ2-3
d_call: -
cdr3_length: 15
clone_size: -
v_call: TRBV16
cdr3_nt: TGTGCCAGCAGCCAAACTGCGGGCGGCACAGATACGCAGTATTTT
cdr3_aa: CASSQTAGGTDTQYF

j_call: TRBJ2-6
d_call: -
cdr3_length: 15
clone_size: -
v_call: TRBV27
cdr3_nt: TGTGCCAGCAGTTTTTGGGGAGCTGGGGCCAACGTCCTGACTTTC
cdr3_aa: CASSFWGAGANVLTF

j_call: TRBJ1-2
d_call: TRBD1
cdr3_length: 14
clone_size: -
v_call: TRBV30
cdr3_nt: TGTGCCTGGGGGAGGACAGGGAGGGCCTATGGCTACACCTTC
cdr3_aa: CAWGRTGRAYGYTF

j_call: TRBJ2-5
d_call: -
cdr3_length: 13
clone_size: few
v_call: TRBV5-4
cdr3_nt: TGTGCCAGCAGCTTATCAGGGAAAGAGACCCAGTACTTC
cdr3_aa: CASSLSGKETQYF

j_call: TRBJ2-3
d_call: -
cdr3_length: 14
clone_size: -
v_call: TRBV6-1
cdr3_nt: TGTGCCAGCAGTGAGGGATCTGGCACAGATACGCAGTATTTT
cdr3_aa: CASSEGSGTDTQYF

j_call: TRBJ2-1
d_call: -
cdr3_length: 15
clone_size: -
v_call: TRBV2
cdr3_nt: TGTGCCAGCAGTGAAGCGGAGGTAACCTACAATGAGCAGTTCTTC
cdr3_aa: CASSEAEVTYNEQFF

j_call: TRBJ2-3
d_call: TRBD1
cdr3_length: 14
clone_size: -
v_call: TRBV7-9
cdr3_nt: TGTGCCAGCAGGCGGGACAGGAACACAGATACGCAGTATTTT
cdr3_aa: CASRRDRNTDTQYF

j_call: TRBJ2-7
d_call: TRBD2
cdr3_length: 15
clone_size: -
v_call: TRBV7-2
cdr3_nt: TGTGCCAGCAGCTTAGCAGCGGGAAGCTCCTACGAGCAGTACTTC
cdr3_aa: CASSLAAGSSYEQYF

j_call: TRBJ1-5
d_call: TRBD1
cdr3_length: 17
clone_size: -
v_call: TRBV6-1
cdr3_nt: TGTGCCAGCAGTGAAGAAATCGGGCAGGGGGCTTATCAGCCCCAGCACTTT
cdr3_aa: CASSEEIGQGAYQPQHF

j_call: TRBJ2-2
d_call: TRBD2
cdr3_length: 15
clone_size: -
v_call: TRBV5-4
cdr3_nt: TGTGCCAGCAGCTTGGCCAGCGGGAGCACCGGGGAGCTGTTTTTT
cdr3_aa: CASSLASGSTGELFF

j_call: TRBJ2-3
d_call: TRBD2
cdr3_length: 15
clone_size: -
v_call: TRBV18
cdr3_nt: TGTGCCAGCTCACCAGGCGGGAGTATAACAGATACGCAGTATTTT
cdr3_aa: CASSPGGSITDTQYF

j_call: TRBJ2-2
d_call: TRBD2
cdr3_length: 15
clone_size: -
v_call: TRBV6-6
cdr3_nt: TGTGCCAGCAACCCTAGCGGGGGGGCCACCGGGGAGCTGTTTTTT
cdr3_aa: CASNPSGGATGELFF

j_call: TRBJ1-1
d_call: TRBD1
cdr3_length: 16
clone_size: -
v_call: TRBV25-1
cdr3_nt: TGTGCCAGCAGTGAAAACAGGGGGCAGGGGAACACTGAAGCTTTCTTT
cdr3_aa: CASSENRGQGNTEAFF

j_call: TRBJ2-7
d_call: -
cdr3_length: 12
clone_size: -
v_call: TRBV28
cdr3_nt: TGTGCCAGCAGTTTTGGGGGAATCGAGCAGTACTTC
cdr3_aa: CASSFGGIEQYF

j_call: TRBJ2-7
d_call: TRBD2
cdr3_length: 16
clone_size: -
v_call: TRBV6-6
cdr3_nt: TGTGCCAGCAGTTACAGGTCGGGGCGGGAGGGGTACGAGCAGTACTTC
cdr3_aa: CASSYRSGREGYEQYF

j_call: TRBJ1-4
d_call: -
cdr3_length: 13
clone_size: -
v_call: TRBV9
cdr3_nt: TGTGCCAGCCGGAGGGGGGAGGATGAAAAACTGTTTTTT
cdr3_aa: CASRRGEDEKLFF

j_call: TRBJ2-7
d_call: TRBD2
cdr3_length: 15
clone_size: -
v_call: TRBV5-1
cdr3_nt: TGCGCCAGCAGCTTGGGACTAGCGGGGTACTACGAGCAGTACTTC
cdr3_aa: CASSLGLAGYYEQYF

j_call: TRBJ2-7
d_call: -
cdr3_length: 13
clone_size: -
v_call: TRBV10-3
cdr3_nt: TGTGCCATCAATTCCGGGAGCTCCTACGAGCAGTACTTC
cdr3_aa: CAINSGSSYEQYF

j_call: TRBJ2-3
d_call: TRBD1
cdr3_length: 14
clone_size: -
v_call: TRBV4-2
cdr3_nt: TGTGCCAGCAGCCTGACAGGGGGCACAGATACGCAGTATTTT
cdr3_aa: CASSLTGGTDTQYF

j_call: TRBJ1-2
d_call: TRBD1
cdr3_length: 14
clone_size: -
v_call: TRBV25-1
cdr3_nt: TGTGCCAGCAGTCGACAGGGTCTTAACTATGGCTACACCTTC
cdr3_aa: CASSRQGLNYGYTF

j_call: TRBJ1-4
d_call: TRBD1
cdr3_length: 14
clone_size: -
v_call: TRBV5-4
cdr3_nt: TGTGCCAGCAGCCCGGGACAGCTAAATGAAAAACTGTTTTTT
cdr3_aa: CASSPGQLNEKLFF

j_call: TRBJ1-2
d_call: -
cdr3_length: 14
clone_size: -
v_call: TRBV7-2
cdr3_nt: TGTGCCAGCAGCTTCCCTGGGGGGCAGGGTGGCTACACCTTC
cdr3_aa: CASSFPGGQGGYTF

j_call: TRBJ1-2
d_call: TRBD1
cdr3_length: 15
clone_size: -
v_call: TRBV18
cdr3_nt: TGTGCCAGCTCACCGGCGGGACAGAGGGCTGGTGGCTACACCTTC
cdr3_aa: CASSPAGQRAGGYTF

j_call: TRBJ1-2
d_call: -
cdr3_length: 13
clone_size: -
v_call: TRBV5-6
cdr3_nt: TGTGCCAGCAGCCCGGGAGGGAACTATGGCTACACCTTC
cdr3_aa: CASSPGGNYGYTF

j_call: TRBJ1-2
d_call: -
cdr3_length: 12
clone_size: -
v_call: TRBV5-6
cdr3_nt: TGTGCCAGCAGTTTAGGAGTCTATGGCTACACCTTC
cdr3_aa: CASSLGVYGYTF

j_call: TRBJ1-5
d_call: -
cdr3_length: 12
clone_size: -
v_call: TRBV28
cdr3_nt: TGTGCCAGCAGTTTACTGACTCAGCCCCAGCATTTT
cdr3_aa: CASSLLTQPQHF

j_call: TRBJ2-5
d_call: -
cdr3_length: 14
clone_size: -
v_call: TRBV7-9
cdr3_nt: TGTGCCAGCAGCCTGGGGGCAGGGAGAGAGACCCAGTACTTC
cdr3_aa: CASSLGAGRETQYF

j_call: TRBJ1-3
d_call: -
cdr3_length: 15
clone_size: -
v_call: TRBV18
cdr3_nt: TGTGCCAGCTCACCACCGGGGACCTCTGGAAACACCATATATTTT
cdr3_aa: CASSPPGTSGNTIYF

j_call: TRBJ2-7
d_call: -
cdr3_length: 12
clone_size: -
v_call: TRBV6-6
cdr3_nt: TGTGCCAGCAGCAAGACTAGCTACGAGCAGTACTTC
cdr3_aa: CASSKTSYEQYF

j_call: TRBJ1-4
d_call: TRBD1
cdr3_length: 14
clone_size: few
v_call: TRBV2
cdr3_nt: TGTGCCAGCAGTCCCGGGGACAGGCTAGGGAAACTGTTTTTT
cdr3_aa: CASSPGDRLGKLFF

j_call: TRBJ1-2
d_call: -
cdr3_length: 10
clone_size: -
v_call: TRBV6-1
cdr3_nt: TGTGCCAGCAACAACTATGGCTACACCTTC
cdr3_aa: CASNNYGYTF

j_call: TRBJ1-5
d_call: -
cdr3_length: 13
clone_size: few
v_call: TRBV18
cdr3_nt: TGTGCCAGCTCACCAGGGGAGAATCAGCCCCAGCATTTT
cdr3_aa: CASSPGENQPQHF

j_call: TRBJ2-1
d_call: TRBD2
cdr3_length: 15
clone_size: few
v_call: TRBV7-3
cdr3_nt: TGTGCCAGCAGCTTAATGGGGGAGGGCCTCAATGAGCAGTTCTTC
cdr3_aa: CASSLMGEGLNEQFF

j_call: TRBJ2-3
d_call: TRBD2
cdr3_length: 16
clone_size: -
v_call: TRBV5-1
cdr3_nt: TGCGCCAGCAGCGTCCTAGCGGGAGGTGGCACAGATACGCAGTATTTT
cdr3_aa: CASSVLAGGGTDTQYF

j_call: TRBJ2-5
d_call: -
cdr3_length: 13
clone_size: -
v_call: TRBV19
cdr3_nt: TGTGCCAGTAGTCTGACACGACAAGAGACCCAGTACTTC
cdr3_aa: CASSLTRQETQYF

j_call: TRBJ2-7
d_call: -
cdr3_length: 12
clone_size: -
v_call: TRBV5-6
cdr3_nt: TGTGCCAGCCAACAGTACCAGTACGAGCAGTACTTC
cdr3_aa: CASQQYQYEQYF

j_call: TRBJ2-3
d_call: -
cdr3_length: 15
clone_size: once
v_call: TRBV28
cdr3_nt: TGTGCCAGCAGTGATCTAACTCGAAGCCGAGATACGCAGTATTTT
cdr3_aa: CASSDLTRSRDTQYF

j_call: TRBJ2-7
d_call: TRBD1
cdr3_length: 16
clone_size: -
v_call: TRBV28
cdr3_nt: TGTGCCAGCAGTTCCCCGGGACAGGGTGGCACCTACGAGCAGTACTTC
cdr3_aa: CASSSPGQGGTYEQYF

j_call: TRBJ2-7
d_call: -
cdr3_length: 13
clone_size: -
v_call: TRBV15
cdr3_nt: TGTGCCACCAGCAGGGAACCTGACTACGAGCAGTACTTC
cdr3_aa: CATSREPDYEQYF